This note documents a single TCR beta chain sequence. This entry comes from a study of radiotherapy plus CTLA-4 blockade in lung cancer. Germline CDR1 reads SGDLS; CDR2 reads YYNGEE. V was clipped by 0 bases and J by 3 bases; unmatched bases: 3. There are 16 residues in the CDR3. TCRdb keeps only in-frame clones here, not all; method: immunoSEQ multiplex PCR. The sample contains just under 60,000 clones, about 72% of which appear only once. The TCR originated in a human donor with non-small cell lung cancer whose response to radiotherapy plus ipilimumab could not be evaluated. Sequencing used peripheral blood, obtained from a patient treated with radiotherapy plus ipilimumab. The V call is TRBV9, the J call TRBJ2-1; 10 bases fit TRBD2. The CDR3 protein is CASSVAGTSVYNEQFF. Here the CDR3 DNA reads TGTGCCAGCAGCGTAGCCGGGACTAGCGTCTACAATGAGCAGTTCTTC.